This TCR beta chain was identified in a study of T-cell memory formation after mild COVID-19. Study-level results: From day 15 to 85, contracting clones were balanced between CD4 and CD8, whereas later expanders leaned toward CD4+. There were some responding clones in pre-infection memory, which suggested that cross-reactive memory had joined.

TCRdb used MiXCR to reprocess the 5' RACE reads, holding one entry per CDR3 protein. The repertoire includes about 250,000 distinct CDR3 sequences, approximately 15% of them detected once, and 2.1% sits in the top ten. This clonotype showed up just a few times. Its matching antigen is unknown. V was cut by 4 bases and J by 4 bases, with 10 bases left in between. The CDR3 totals 14 residues. Germline CDR1 and CDR2: MNHNS and SASEGT. The chain has TRBV6-1 and TRBJ1-4; D not certain. Sequences were obtained from PBMCs or a T cell subset sorted from them (not recorded which). This TCR was recovered from an adult woman who had mild COVID-19 (a few samples of this study predate the infection). Cell type and time point are not known. Here the CDR3 DNA reads TGTGCCAGCAGTGGTCGTAGTTTTAATGAAAAACTGTTTTTT. Its translation: CASSGRSFNEKLFF.